Here is one T cell receptor beta chain with its context. Per germline, CDR1 LGHNA and CDR2 YNFKEQ. V was cut by 3 bases and J by 3 bases, with 15 bases left in between. The CDR3 is 17 amino acids. Here immunoSEQ multiplex PCR was the method, and the copy in TCRdb shows in-frame clones only, minus some. The top ten clones hold 8% to 10% of a sample with 310,000 or so clones, around 89% of them seen once. The record originates from a study of blood T cell repertoires in COVID-19. Across the study: Sites in the United States, Italy and Spain provided acute and convalescent COVID-19 samples.

This chain links TRBV4-2 with TRBJ2-6, with a tentative D call TRBD2 (5 bases). This TCR was sampled from a middle-aged woman who had recovered from COVID-19. The sample taken for sequencing was PBMCs or T cells enriched from blood (not recorded which). The CDR3 loop reads CASSQSSSNLGANVLTF. DNA of the CDR3: TGTGCCAGCAGCCAGAGTTCTAGCAACCTTGGGGCCAACGTCCTGACTTTC.